These T cell receptor beta chains were read from a single sample in a study of metastatic and nonmetastatic thyroid tumors. TCRdb re-processed the PCR reads through MiXCR. The sample yields 24,000 or so clones, 20% to 25% seen once. Sequenced material: tumor tissue. The receptor source for this set is a female donor with papillary thyroid cancer or a benign thyroid nodule (not recorded which). Some clones in this sample may be carry-over from other donors' samples. CDR3s include the opening cysteine and the closing phenylalanine or tryptophan.

>TRBV6-2/TRBV6-3
CASRETSTTYEQYF
>TRBV6-2/TRBV6-3
CASSLMGTSGRADTQYF
>TRBV4-1
CASSQEGTRDNIQYF
>TRBV28
CASSSDRVRQTQHF
>TRBV5-4
CASSLVSTTTDTQYF
>TRBV28
CASRERERWETQYF
>TRBV12-3/TRBV12-4
CASRGQAHSVNTIYF
>TRBV18
CASSPPGSDKSSYNEQFF
>TRBV20-1
CSAFVQGTEAFF
>TRBV11-2
CASSGQPTGISSPLHF
>TRBV7-9
CASSPSRGMNTEAFF
>TRBV28
CASITLVGVSRGPSYEQYF
>TRBV5-1
CASSRGGGTGNTIYF
>TRBV4-3
CASSQEPAYEQYF
>TRBV20-1
CSARDISNYGYTF
>TRBV5-1
CASSLSGGYSEAFF
>TRBV27
CASRGAGSGNEQFF
>TRBV11-3
CASSLGDREAFF
>TRBV6-4
CASRLANTGELFF
>TRBV27
CASSFRWTGELFF
>TRBV11-1
CASTGRNKAGGPLEQYF
>TRBV7-2
CASSLGTGGFSGYTF
>TRBV4-3
CASSERLAKDTQYF
>TRBV20-1
CSAKVDRTYNEQFF
>TRBV27
CASSRGGQVYEQYF
>TRBV7-2
CASSFLGTQQYF
>TRBV20-1
CSARGGQRTDGNTIYF
>TRBV6-4
CASSDSQSSYNEQFF
>TRBV10-3
CAGDRGGSGYEQYF
>TRBV12-3/TRBV12-4
CASSWTVNTEAFF
>TRBV2
CASSEALPGNTEAFF
>TRBV24-1
CATSDPRVTGNTIYF
>TRBV19
CASSISLTAGNTIYF
>TRBV5-1
CASSMGGGEPEAFF
>TRBV20-1
CSARDPQWGTDTQYF
>TRBV5-1
CASSVRDRGYEQYF
>TRBV14
CASSRDRTDTQYF
>TRBV11-2
CASSLRSGTQYF
>TRBV20-1
CSARVFYNEDAEAFF
>TRBV2
CASSAPGQGASGYTF
>TRBV6-1
CASSEVGTGFYEQYF
>TRBV24-1
CATSDFRDGQLVAYEQYF
>TRBV7-2
CASSRTSGTPYNEQFF
>TRBV11-3
CASSHPKGLAGGAEQYF
>TRBV5-1
CASSLAGDAYNEQFF
>TRBV2
CASSEGGRETGTGELFF